Listed here are 21 T cell receptor beta chains from one sample, sequenced in a study of T cell repertoires in cytomegalovirus infection. TCRdb passed the reads through MiXCR, listing each CDR3 protein once. The sample contains around 450,000 distinct CDR3 sequences, 31% of which appear only once. Sample: PBMCs. The source is a human donor in good health (CMV status not recorded). Some clones in this sample may be carry-over from other donors' samples.

V is TRBV12-3 or TRBV12-4 and J is TRBJ2-1; D is uncertain. The CDR3 length is 14 residues. V shed 1 base and J shed 1 base, with 5 bases lying between them. CDR3 sequence reads: CASSLGLSYNEQFF. In nucleotides, the CDR3 is TGTGCCAGCAGTTTAGGGTTATCCTACAATGAGCAGTTCTTC.

The sample holds many counts of this clonotype. The V call is TRBV7-2, the J call TRBJ2-2; the D is unclear. Germline V gene sequence: CDR1 SGHTA, CDR2 FQGNSA. V lost 1 base, J lost 8 bases, and 8 bases lay in between. The CDR3 runs 13 residues. The CDR3 DNA reads as TGTGCCAGCAGCTTAGATTTATTTGGGGAGCTGTTTTTT. Translating it yields CASSLDLFGELFF.

This clonotype was counted only a few times. The chain joins TRBV20-1 to TRBJ2-1, with D perhaps matching TRBD1 or TRBD2 (6 bases each). Germline-derived CDR1 and CDR2 are DFQATT and SNEGSKA (reference sequence). The V gene lost 4 bases and the J gene lost 1 base, with 14 bases spanning the gap. The CDR3 has 15 amino acids. CDR3: CSATGGRPSYNEQFF. Written as DNA, the CDR3 is TGCAGTGCTACCGGGGGCAGGCCGTCCTACAATGAGCAGTTCTTC.

This clonotype was counted only a few times. The chain has TRBV4-1 and TRBJ2-2; D possibly corresponds to TRBD1 (5 bases). Per germline, CDR1 MGHRA and CDR2 YSYEKL. The CDR3 covers 15 residues. Trimming shortened V by 0 bases and J by 3 bases, and 8 bases separated the two germline ends. The CDR3 loop is CASSQDKGYTGELFF. The CDR3 DNA reads as TGCGCCAGCAGCCAAGATAAGGGGTACACCGGGGAGCTGTTTTTT.

This clonotype was counted a single time. This sequence joins TRBV29-1 and TRBJ2-4, with D maybe TRBD1 (6 bases). V gave up 7 bases and J gave up 3 bases, with 19 bases separating them. CDR1 and CDR2 (germline): SQVTM, ANQGSEA. The CDR3 contains 15 residues. CDR3 loop: CSAETGWKDKNIQYF. In nucleotides, the CDR3 is TGCAGCGCCGAGACAGGTTGGAAGGACAAAAACATTCAGTACTTC.

A few counts support this clonotype. The CDR3: CASSYGLWPTNTGELFF. CDR3 in DNA: TGTGCCAGCAGTTACGGTCTTTGGCCGACGAACACCGGGGAGCTGTTTTTT. This chain uses TRBV6-5 with TRBJ2-2; D is ambiguous. This CDR3 spans 17 amino acids. Germline lookup yields CDR1 MNHEY and CDR2 SVGAGI. Trimming removed 2 bases from V and 0 bases from J, with 13 bases in between.

This chain links TRBV7-9 with TRBJ2-7; D uncertain. V shed 2 bases and J shed 9 bases, with 17 bases lying between them. The germline CDR1 and CDR2 sequences are SEHNR and FQNEAQ (reference sequence). The length of the CDR3 is 14 residues. The CDR3: CASSLKPAPTLQYF. The CDR3 DNA sequence: TGTGCCAGCAGCTTAAAACCGGCTCCTACGTTGCAGTACTTC.

Turning to this clonotype: One end of the junction does not line up with germline, which may come from a read error. The V gene is TRBV7-2, the J gene TRBJ2-5, with D perhaps TRBD2 (6 bases). The CDR3 runs to 15 residues. Germline values: CDR1 SGHTA, CDR2 FQGNSA. The DNA for the CDR3 is TGTGCCAGCAGATCCACGACTAGTCTCAGTCAGACCCAGTCCTTC. The encoded protein is CASRSTTSLSQTQSF.

This clonotype was picked up many times. This chain uses TRBV7-2 with TRBJ2-7; D might be TRBD1 (5 bases). Germline CDR1 reads SGHTA; CDR2 reads FQGNSA. The CDR3 consists of 13 residues. The V gene lost 2 bases and the J gene lost 6 bases, with 11 bases spanning the gap. The CDR3 DNA is TGTGCCAGCAGCTTAAACTATAGGGGCGAGCAGTACTTC. It codes for CASSLNYRGEQYF.

With respect to this clonotype: This CDR3 is missing its conserved last phenylalanine or tryptophan, likely due to a read error. This chain links TRBV7-3 with TRBJ2-1; D unresolved. This CDR3 comprises 13 residues. V was shortened by 5 bases and J by 10 bases, with 15 bases between the two germline ends. Germline V gene data show CDR1 as SGHTA and CDR2 as FQGTGA. CDR3: CASSVYSFREQFV. The CDR3 DNA sequence: TGTGCCAGCAGCGTTTACAGCTTTAGGGAGCAGTTCGTA.

This clonotype was counted only a few times. The chain employs TRBV4-1 and TRBJ2-3; D possibly corresponds to TRBD2 (5 bases). The CDR3 length is 14 residues. V lost 8 bases and J 3 bases, leaving 15 bases between the germline ends. CDR1 and CDR2 (germline): MGHRA, YSYEKL. As DNA, the CDR3 is TGCGCCAGCTCCTACCCCGGGGTGACAGATACGCAGTATTTT. Its protein is CASSYPGVTDTQYF.

This clonotype has just a few counts. The chain combines TRBV7-2 with TRBJ2-2, with D possibly TRBD1 on 5 matching bases. Between the trimmed V and J ends, which lost 6 bases and 1 base, there was a span of 15 bases. The germline V gene has CDR1 SGHTA and CDR2 FQGNSA. The CDR3 length is 16 residues. The CDR3 DNA reads TGTGCCAGCAGACCGGATGGGGCCCGGAACACCGGGGAGCTGTTTTTT. Encoded protein: CASRPDGARNTGELFF. The full variable domain, rest sourced from reference TRBV7-2 and TRBJ2-2, is GAGVSQSPSNKVTEKGKDVELRCDPISGHTALYWYRQSLGQGLEFLIYFQGNSAPDKSGLPSDRFSAERTGGSVSTLTIQRTQQEDSAVYLCASRPDGARNTGELFFGEGSRLTVL.

The V gene is TRBV11-2, the J gene TRBJ1-6, with unresolved D. Germline assignment: CDR1 SGHAT and CDR2 FQNNGV. The CDR3 has 14 residues. V was pared by 5 bases and J by 5 bases, with 10 bases between. CDR3: CASSPAANNSPLHF. The DNA of the CDR3 is TGTGCCAGCAGCCCGGCCGCAAATAATTCACCCCTCCACTTT.

CDR3 loop: CASNLKRTSDYEQYF. The CDR3 nucleotides are TGCGCCAGCAATCTAAAAAGGACTAGCGACTACGAGCAGTACTTC. V gene TRBV23-1 combines with J gene TRBJ2-7; TRBD2 aligns across 9 bases. TRBV23-1 is an ORF for which the function is uncertain. The CDR3 contains 15 residues. Trimming at V came to 7 bases and at J to 3 bases, leaving 10 bases not matched to a gene.

This CDR3 is CASSFRHRGKGINEQFF. The CDR3 bases are TGTGCCAGCAGCTTCCGCCACAGGGGAAAAGGGATCAATGAGCAGTTCTTC. The chain combines TRBV7-9 with TRBJ2-1; 7 bases map to TRBD1. The V gene's germline CDR1 is SEHNR and CDR2 FQNEAQ (reference sequence). CDR3 length equals 17 residues. The ends lost 3 bases at V and 6 bases at J; junction bases unmatched: 14.

This clonotype was seen a handful of times. The chain uses TRBV25-1 and TRBJ1-6, with a tentative D call TRBD1 (5 bases). CDR3 length equals 17 residues. Germline V CDR1 and CDR2: MGHDK, SYGVNS. The V end was cut by 2 bases, the J end by 5 bases, with 16 bases between. For the CDR3, the DNA is TGTGCCAGCAGTGAAGTAGGTGGGGGGACGGATAATTCACCCCTCCACTTT. As protein: CASSEVGGGTDNSPLHF.

With regard to this clonotype: A read error may explain this, as a much larger clone is one base away. This chain joins TRBV4-3 and TRBJ2-1, with 11 bases identical to TRBD2. CDR1 LGHNA and CDR2 YSLEER come from the germline V gene. The CDR3 is 16 amino acids. CDR3 loop: CASIQDTLAGGVEQFF. The CDR3 DNA reads TGCGCCAGCATCCAAGATACTCTAGCGGGGGGAGTTGAGCAGTTCTTC.

This clonotype was seen only once. This could be a read error, since a much larger clone is one nucleotide away. The chain combines TRBV11-2 with TRBJ2-5, with D tentatively TRBD2 (6 bases). The germline CDR1 and CDR2 sequences are SGHAT and FQNNGV. The CDR3 loop spans 14 amino acids. CDR3 protein: CVSSSGLPTGTQYF. The CDR3 region has the DNA TGTGTCAGCAGCTCCGGACTACCTACAGGGACCCAGTACTTC.

As for this clonotype: A much larger clonotype is one base distant, so this may be a read error. The J gene is TRBJ2-1, the V gene TRBV12-3 or TRBV12-4; D not certain. V was pared by 8 bases and J by 10 bases, with 12 bases between. The CDR3 totals 11 residues. The CDR3, as DNA: TGTGCCAGCTTCCTCGCGAGGGAGCAGTTCTTC. Translating gives CASFLAREQFF.

In the case of this clonotype: An end of the junction differs from the germline gene, which may be a read error. For the CDR3, the DNA is TGTGCCAGCAGCTTGGAGGGGGGTGGTATTGAAAAACTGTTGTTT. It is translated as CASSLEGGGIEKLLF. The V and J genes are TRBV5-4 and TRBJ1-4; weak D call: TRBD1 (6 bases). Germline V CDR1 and CDR2: SGHNT, YYREEE (reference sequence). The CDR3 runs to 15 residues. Variable domain in full (rest from reference TRBV5-4 and TRBJ1-4): ETGVTQSPTHLIKTRGQQVTLRCSSQSGHNTVSWYQQALGQGPQFIFQYYREEENGRGNFPPRFSGLQFPNYSSELNVNALELDDSALYLCASSLEGGGIEKLLFGSGTQLSVL.

This chain links TRBV28 with TRBJ1-5; 9 positions match TRBD1. V trimming: 5 bases; J trimming: 3 bases; junction bases outside the gene matches: 2. The CDR3 extends over 14 amino acids. Germline CDR1 and CDR2: MDHEN and SYDVKM. In nucleotides, the CDR3 is TGTGCCAGCAGTGGGACAGGGCACAATCAGCCCCAGCATTTT. Its translation is CASSGTGHNQPQHF.